The 5 T cell receptor beta chains in this list originate from one sample, sequenced in a study of spatial heterogeneity in lung cancer. Indicated time point: sample taken at primary tumor resection. Unsorted tumor, nontumor lung tissue or cryopreserved PBMC supplied the whole RNA. In TCRdb, the 5' RACE reads were re-called with MiXCR into one record per CDR3 protein. The table records 4,000 to 6,000 distinct CDR3 sequences, around 19% of them present only once. The material was normal lung tissue next to the tumor, obtained at surgery. All receptors derive from a male donor with early-stage non-small cell lung cancer.

By sample fraction, this clonotype is medium-sized. Compared with germline, one end of the junction differs, possibly owing to a read error. For a library built for alpha chains, this beta chain is a stray read; little rests on its size. The chain combines TRBV7-7 with TRBJ1-1, with D uncertain. The CDR3 loop spans 13 amino acids. From germline, CDR1 is SSHAT and CDR2 FNYEAQ (reference sequence). The CDR3 DNA reads TGTGCTAGCAGCTTAGGACGGAACACTGAAGCTTTCTTT. It specifies CASSLGRNTEAFF.

About this clonotype itself: Because the library targeted alpha chains, this beta chain is an off-target read whose size means little. V and J are TRBV9 and TRBJ2-7; D is perhaps TRBD1 (5 bases). The V gene's germline CDR1 is SGDLS and CDR2 YYNGEE. V gave up 3 bases and J gave up 0 bases, with 10 bases separating them. The CDR3 is 14 amino acids. Here the CDR3 DNA reads TGTGCCAGCAGCGGAACAGGACGCTCCTACGAGCAGTACTTC. Translating it yields CASSGTGRSYEQYF.

This clonotype is medium-sized within its sample. In a library made to pick up alpha chains, this beta chain is a stray read with a size that means little. The CDR3 nucleotides read TGTGCCAGCAGCCGGAGAACTCCGGGCTACTACGAGCAGTACTTC. This translates into CASSRRTPGYYEQYF. The gene calls are TRBV6-5 and TRBJ2-7; unclear D gene. In germline, CDR1 is MNHEY, CDR2 SVGAGI. Trimming pared 6 bases from V and 3 bases from J, leaving 18 bases between. CDR3 length: 15 residues.

This clonotype is categorized as medium-sized. This beta chain was picked up by a library intended for alpha chains and is off target, so its count carries little meaning. This chain connects TRBV18 to TRBJ2-5, with 8 positions matching TRBD1. The junction had 2 bases not matched to a gene; V was cut back by 3 bases and J by 5 bases. The CDR3 sequence is 13 residues long. In germline, CDR1 is KGHSH, CDR2 LQKENI. The CDR3 bases are TGTGCCAGCTCACCGGACAGGGCCGAGACCCAGTACTTC. It specifies CASSPDRAETQYF.

In regard to this clonotype: The library was prepared for alpha chains; this beta chain is a stray read, so its frequency means little. The rearrangement uses TRBV6-5 and TRBJ1-2; no firm D call. Trimming shortened V by 3 bases and J by 4 bases, and 21 bases separated the two germline ends. The CDR3 runs 17 residues. Looked up from germline, CDR1 is MNHEY and CDR2 is SVGAGI. CDR3 region: CASSYLSGQTIPYGYTF. The CDR3 nucleotides read TGTGCCAGCAGTTATCTCTCCGGGCAGACCATCCCCTATGGCTACACCTTC.